Here is one T cell receptor (beta chain) with its context. No antigen is known for it. The data were obtained in a study of identical twins. Study conclusions and caveats: Carriage of fewer insertions was seen in abundant cord blood beta clonotypes, whereas memory repertoires showed none. Among out-of-frame alpha sequences shared by twins, low generation probability occurred in excess.

A universal primer site arose from template switching, and cDNA bore unique molecular identifiers. TCRdb re-called the 5' RACE reads with MiXCR, one entry per CDR3 protein. This sample has 690,000 or so distinct CDR3 sequences, with roughly 8% found just once. Trimming cost V 5 bases and J 4 bases; bases outside gene matches: 8. Germline V gene data show CDR1 as SGHRS and CDR2 as YFSETQ. The CDR3 has 15 residues. These sequences were also reported in another study, on yellow fever vaccine responses in identical twins. From that second work: After vaccination, twins' T cell response reportedly seemed partly convergent, partly personalized.

What was sequenced was PBMCs. The receptor's source is a woman aged 18-29 years in good health. The chain couples TRBV5-1 to TRBJ2-2; 7 nucleotides line up with TRBD1. The CDR3 DNA follows: TGCGCCAGCAGTTCTGACAGGGCAGGCACCGGGGAGCTGTTTTTT. It encodes CASSSDRAGTGELFF.